These 23 T cell receptor beta chains were sequenced from one sample in a study of CD8 T cells in Susac syndrome (dated by TCRdb to the late 2010s). Library generation was performed with the immunoSEQ multiplex PCR assay. RNA was extracted using the RNeasy kit, and about 0.45 to 1 microgram was reverse transcribed with random hexamers. In TCRdb, the public reads were trimmed at Q25 with fastp and aligned with MiXCR, with productive beta chains retained. Rows merge per CDR3 protein into single entries with the most common DNA and genes. Here the sample has about 250,000 distinct CDR3 sequences; approximately 92% occur a single time. Jointly, the top ten make up approximately 0.07% of the sample. The specimen was CD4+ T cells from PBMCs. The receptors derive from a human donor with multiple sclerosis.

The chain combines TRBV3-1 with TRBJ2-1; D gene unclear. The CDR3 is 11 amino acids. The ends were cut back, 2 bases at V and 6 bases at J, with 2 bases in the middle. Germline lookup yields CDR1 LGHDT and CDR2 YNNKEL (reference sequence). The CDR3 DNA reads TGTGCCAGCAGCCAACTCAATGAGCAGTTCTTC. Its translation is CASSQLNEQFF.

This sequence joins TRBV18 and TRBJ2-6; the D gene could be TRBD1 or TRBD2 (5 bases each). Germline assignment: CDR1 KGHSH and CDR2 LQKENI. The V end lost 3 bases, the J end lost 1 base, and 7 bases lay between the germline ends. The CDR3 contains 15 residues. The CDR3 DNA reads as TGTGCCAGCTCACCCGGGGCATCTGGGGCCAACGTCCTGACTTTC. This translates into CASSPGASGANVLTF.

A single count supports this clonotype. This chain uses TRBV20-1 with TRBJ2-6, with TRBD1 identical over 8 bases. The germline V gene encodes CDR1 DFQATT and CDR2 SNEGSKA (reference sequence). J gave up 0 bases and V 5 bases, and 9 bases lay outside the gene matches. The CDR3 spans 17 residues. The CDR3 DNA reads as TGCAGTGCTGAAGCAGGGGGCGGAAGCTCTGGGGCCAACGTCCTGACTTTC. Translating it yields CSAEAGGGSSGANVLTF.

The rearrangement uses TRBV3-1 and TRBJ2-1; 7 bases fit TRBD1. The CDR3 has 15 amino acids. Germline CDR1 reads LGHDT; CDR2 reads YNNKEL (reference sequence). The V and J ends lost 0 bases and 6 bases, in that order; junction bases with no gene match: 5. In nucleotides, the CDR3 is TGTGCCAGCAGCCAAGAGGGACAGCTATCCAATGAGCAGTTCTTC. It specifies CASSQEGQLSNEQFF.

The CDR3 spells CASSQGPGVAYEQYV. Here the CDR3 DNA reads TGTGCCAGCAGCCAAGGTCCGGGAGTAGCCTACGAGCAGTACGTC. The V gene is TRBV3-1, the J gene TRBJ2-7; possible D gene TRBD2, 6 bases. The CDR3 has 15 amino acids. V was cut by 1 base and J by 2 bases, with 12 bases left in between. CDR1 is LGHDT, CDR2 YNNKEL, per germline (reference sequence).

The table lists this clonotype with a count of one. At one boundary the junction diverges from the germline segment, which might be a read error. This chain links TRBV6-4 with TRBJ2-3; D assignment may be TRBD1 or TRBD2 (5 bases each). Germline V gene sequence: CDR1 MRHNA, CDR2 SNTAGT. This CDR3 is 15 amino acids long. CDR3 DNA: TGTGCCAGCAGCGACTACGGACAAAGCACAGATACGCAGTATTTT. Amino acid sequence: CASSDYGQSTDTQYF.

Only a few counts were recorded for this clonotype. V is TRBV29-1 and J is TRBJ2-7; 7 bases match TRBD1. The CDR3 covers 12 residues. CDR1 is SQVTM, CDR2 ANQGSEA, per germline. Germline trimming cut 8 bases from V and 2 bases from J; bases unmatched to any gene: 6. The CDR3 is CSTQTGPYEQYF. CDR3 in DNA: TGCAGCACCCAGACAGGGCCCTACGAGCAGTACTTC.

This clonotype was seen just once. The chain combines TRBV5-6 with TRBJ2-5, with 11 bases matching TRBD2. Germline V lookup: CDR1 SGHDT, CDR2 YYEEEE. CDR3 length: 15 amino acids. The trim removed 4 bases at V and 5 bases at J, leaving 7 bases unmatched. CDR3 residues: CASSLSGRAMETQYF. The CDR3 bases are TGTGCCAGCAGCCTTAGCGGGAGGGCCATGGAGACCCAGTACTTC. Full variable domain (outside the CDR3, taken from reference TRBV5-6 and TRBJ2-5): DAGVTQSPTHLIKTRGQQVTLRCSPKSGHDTVSWYQQALGQGPQFIFQYYEEEERQRGNFPDRFSGHQFPNYSSELNVNALLLGDSALYLCASSLSGRAMETQYFGPGTRLLVL.

The chain uses TRBV29-1 and TRBJ1-4; D unresolved. There are 13 residues in the CDR3. CDR1 and CDR2 from the germline V gene are SQVTM and ANQGSEA. V lost 5 bases, J lost 7 bases, and 14 bases lay in between. The CDR3 here is CSVLTPGVEKLFF. The CDR3 coding sequence is TGCAGCGTTCTGACACCGGGCGTTGAAAAACTGTTTTTT.

V and J are TRBV19 and TRBJ1-2, with D maybe TRBD1 (5 bases). The CDR3 has 13 amino acids. Germline V gene sequence: CDR1 LNHDA, CDR2 SQIVND (reference sequence). The germline V and J ends were trimmed by 7 bases and 8 bases, with 17 bases remaining between them. The CDR3 bases are TGTGCCAGTATGGGGGACGGGGTAGCGGGCTACACCTTC. Its translation: CASMGDGVAGYTF.

The chain combines TRBV6-1 with TRBJ2-2, with 11 bases matching TRBD2. The CDR3 length is 17 residues. The trim removed 6 bases at V and 3 bases at J, leaving 9 bases unmatched. CDR1 and CDR2 from the germline V gene are MNHNS and SASEGT. In DNA form, the CDR3 reads TGTGCCAGCAGCACTACTAGCGGGGGACTTGACACCGGGGAGCTGTTTTTT. Amino acid sequence: CASSTTSGGLDTGELFF.

This clonotype came up once. This sequence joins TRBV24-1 and TRBJ2-3; D is ambiguous. This CDR3 is built from 13 residues. Germline CDR1 reads KGHDR; CDR2 reads SFDVKD. V was shortened by 4 bases and J by 0 bases, with 4 bases between the two germline ends. The CDR3, as DNA: TGTGCCACCAGTGAACCTAGCACAGATACGCAGTATTTT. Translation: CATSEPSTDTQYF.

The chain joins TRBV7-7 to TRBJ1-5; 7 positions agree with TRBD1. Germline CDR1 SSHAT, CDR2 FNYEAQ (reference sequence). Unmatched junction bases numbered 24, after V lost 2 bases and J lost 5 bases. The CDR3 runs 21 residues. CDR3 protein: CASSLPGPGGGADRVDQPQHF. CDR3 nucleotide sequence: TGTGCCAGCAGCTTACCTGGCCCCGGAGGGGGCGCGGATAGAGTCGATCAGCCCCAGCATTTT. Complete variable domain (other parts from reference TRBV7-7 and TRBJ1-5): GAGVSQSPRYKVTKRGQDVTLRCDPISSHATLYWYQQALGQGPEFLTYFNYEAQPDKSGLPSDRFSAERPEGSISTLTIQRTEQRDSAMYRCASSLPGPGGGADRVDQPQHFGDGTRLSIL.

This chain uses TRBV5-1 with TRBJ2-2; possible D gene TRBD1, 6 bases. Germline CDR1 reads SGHRS; CDR2 reads YFSETQ. The CDR3 length is 15 residues. V was cut by 4 bases and J by 4 bases, with 14 bases left in between. In nucleotides, the CDR3 is TGCGCCAGCAGCGGATCGACAGGATCCACCGGGGAGCTGTTTTTT. Encoded protein: CASSGSTGSTGELFF.

This clonotype has only one observation. V gene TRBV24-1 combines with J gene TRBJ2-3; the D call may be TRBD1 or TRBD2 (5 bases each). The germline CDR1 and CDR2 sequences are KGHDR and SFDVKD. Trimming cost V 6 bases and J 3 bases, with 12 bases left between them. The CDR3 length is 14 residues. The CDR3 DNA is TGTGCCACCAGTCCGGGACCCCCGACAGATACGCAGTATTTT. It codes for CATSPGPPTDTQYF.

J is TRBJ1-2 and V is TRBV6-5, with D possibly being TRBD1 (5 bases). V gave up 8 bases and J gave up 2 bases, with 18 bases separating them. This CDR3 is 15 amino acids long. Germline CDR1 MNHEY, CDR2 SVGAGI. CDR3: CASADRAGTNYGYTF. For the CDR3, the DNA is TGTGCCAGCGCTGACCGGGCAGGGACGAACTATGGCTACACCTTC.

The V call is TRBV20-1, the J call TRBJ2-4, with no clear D. Trimming cost V 1 base and J 0 bases, with 10 bases left between them. This CDR3 is 15 amino acids long. Germline-derived CDR1 and CDR2 are DFQATT and SNEGSKA (reference sequence). The DNA for the CDR3 is TGCAGTGCTAGAGTTGCGGCCCTAGCCAAAAACATTCAGTACTTC. Translated: CSARVAALAKNIQYF.

The chain recombines TRBV6-1 with TRBJ1-1, with D possibly being TRBD1 (5 bases). Trimming pared 5 bases from V and 3 bases from J, leaving 19 bases between. Germline CDR1 is MNHNS and CDR2 is SASEGT. The CDR3 is 16 amino acids. For the CDR3, the DNA is TGTGCCAGCAGTAATCCAGGGAGACGCGGGCACACTGAAGCTTTCTTT. Its protein product is CASSNPGRRGHTEAFF.

The chain recombines TRBV3-1 with TRBJ2-3; D gene unclear. This CDR3 comprises 14 residues. V was clipped by 6 bases and J by 0 bases, with 10 bases between them. Germline V lookup: CDR1 LGHDT, CDR2 YNNKEL (reference sequence). CDR3 DNA: TGTGCCAGCAGTCGAGAAATCAGCACAGATACGCAGTATTTT. Its protein product is CASSREISTDTQYF.

This chain links TRBV5-6 with TRBJ2-5; 9 positions match TRBD2. V lost 0 bases, J lost 1 base, and 4 bases stayed unmatched. Germline V lookup: CDR1 SGHDT, CDR2 YYEEEE. The CDR3 runs to 16 residues. CDR3 sequence (DNA): TGTGCCAGCAGCTTGGTGCTAGCGGGAAGCCAAGAGACCCAGTACTTC. Protein product: CASSLVLAGSQETQYF.

The chain links TRBV5-1 to TRBJ1-1, with a weak D call TRBD1 (5 bases). V was pared by 5 bases and J by 3 bases, with 17 bases between. Germline assignment: CDR1 SGHRS and CDR2 YFSETQ. CDR3 length: 15 residues. CDR3 DNA: TGCGCCAGCAGACCAGTTCGCGGGGGGGACACTGAAGCTTTCTTT. This encodes CASRPVRGGDTEAFF.

The chain uses TRBV14 and TRBJ1-1; TRBD1 might be the D (5 bases). The CDR3 covers 19 residues. Trimming shortened V by 5 bases and J by 4 bases, and 29 bases separated the two germline ends. In germline, CDR1 is SGHDN, CDR2 FVKESK. The CDR3 bases are TGTGCCAGCAGCAGCGGGGGGGTTTGGGGGAACCGGCGGACCACTGAAGCTTTCTTT. Translated, it gives CASSSGGVWGNRRTTEAFF. Based on the CDR3 plus reference TRBV14 and TRBJ1-1, the full variable domain is EAGVTQFPSHSVIEKGQTVTLRCDPISGHDNLYWYRRVMGKEIKFLLHFVKESKQDESGMPNNRFLAERTGGTYSTLKVQPAELEDSGVYFCASSSGGVWGNRRTTEAFFGQGTRLTVV.

This clonotype appeared a single time. V usage is TRBV28 and J usage is TRBJ2-5; 10 nucleotides agree with TRBD1. V was pared by 5 bases and J by 3 bases, with 6 bases of the junction left unmatched. Germline CDR1 and CDR2: MDHEN and SYDVKM. This CDR3 has 15 residues. As DNA, the CDR3 is TGTGCCAGCAGTCCCTCGGGACAGGGGAAAGAGACCCAGTACTTC. It translates to CASSPSGQGKETQYF. The whole variable domain, filled in from reference TRBV28 and TRBJ2-5, reads DVKVTQSSRYLVKRTGEKVFLECVQDMDHENMFWYRQDPGLGLRLIYFSYDVKMKEKGDIPEGYSVSREKKERFSLILESASTNQTSMYLCASSPSGQGKETQYFGPGTRLLVL.